The 3 T cell receptor beta chains below all came from one sample that was sequenced in a study of shared clonotypes between healthy human individuals. Repertoires were generated with immunoSEQ multiplex PCR, while TCRdb's copy carries only in-frame clones and drops some. The sample yields roughly 650,000 clones, about 95% seen once. It was CD45RO-negative cells, positively selected for CCR7, that made up naive CD8 cells, with terminally differentiated effector memory CD45RA+ cells excluded. The sample comprised naive CD8+ T cells sorted from blood. The source is a woman in her twenties or thirties in good health.

The J gene is TRBJ2-7, the V gene TRBV19, with a weak D call TRBD2 (6 bases). V gave up 1 base and J gave up 5 bases, with 9 bases separating them. The CDR3 spans 13 residues. Germline V lookup: CDR1 LNHDA, CDR2 SQIVND (reference sequence). CDR3 amino acids: CASSIGRGHEQYF. The DNA for the CDR3 is TGTGCCAGTAGTATAGGGCGGGGTCACGAGCAGTACTTC.

This rearrangement joins TRBV28 to TRBJ2-1, with 7 bases that match TRBD2. There are 15 residues in the CDR3. Unmatched junction bases numbered 5, after V lost 6 bases and J lost 0 bases. CDR1 is MDHEN, CDR2 SYDVKM, per germline. In nucleotides, the CDR3 is TGTGCCAGCAGGCGGGAGTTATTCTCCTACAATGAGCAGTTCTTC. Translation: CASRRELFSYNEQFF.

V and J are TRBV5-6 and TRBJ2-4; maybe TRBD2 (5 bases). Germline CDR1 is SGHDT and CDR2 is YYEEEE. The CDR3 consists of 16 residues. Trimming took off 4 bases at V and 0 bases at J, with 14 bases between the two ends. The CDR3 loop is CASSSNIGLAKNIQYF. CDR3 sequence (DNA): TGTGCCAGCAGCAGTAATATCGGACTAGCCAAAAACATTCAGTACTTC.